One T cell receptor (beta chain) is described in this entry. Trimming took 8 bases from V and 6 from J, leaving 16 bases between them. The germline gives CDR1 MNHNY, CDR2 SVGAGI (reference sequence). The CDR3 is 14 residues long. As handled by the study authors: Amplifying reference gene primers gave estimates of nucleated cell counts. Here immunoSEQ multiplex PCR was the method, and the copy in TCRdb shows in-frame clones only, minus some. The DNA gave D and trimming, while V, J and clone size come from that table. This table has about 46,000 clones, around 90% appearing once. This sample is drawn from a study of blood T cell repertoires in COVID-19. For the study at large: From the United States, Italy and Spain came samples of acute and convalescent COVID-19. The analysed material was cDNA or gDNA that came from T cells, B-cell-depleted T cells, or PBMCs.

The chain combines TRBV6-6 with TRBJ1-4; D uncertain. This sequence originates from a man between 70 and 80 years old with active COVID-19. Sequencing input: peripheral blood. Here the CDR3 DNA reads TGTGCCAGCGGTATGGGAGGGCGGGATGAAAAACTGTTTTTT. Translation: CASGMGGRDEKLFF.